What follows are 29 T cell receptor beta chains derived from one specimen sequenced in a study of vaccination effects on CD4 cells after COVID-19. The assay was immunoSEQ multiplex PCR, and TCRdb's table has in-frame clones only and misses some. The sample holds approximately 26,000 clones; roughly 77% are singletons and the top ten take about 19%. These receptors are not linked to any known antigen. ViraFEST assay sequencing came after antigen-specific CD4+ T cells were expanded with viral peptide pools. Following culture for 9 to 11 days, CD4+ T cells were isolated. The person acquired a PCR-confirmed SARS-CoV-2 infection between March and December 2020. The material was CD4+ T cells from PBMCs cultured with HCoV-NL63 spike peptides, obtained before COVID-19 vaccination. The source of these receptors is a human donor who had a prior SARS-CoV-2 infection.

This clone appeared a single time. This sequence joins TRBV9 and TRBJ2-2; 12 bases align to TRBD1. Trimming removed 2 bases from V and 6 bases from J; junction bases left unmatched: 5. The germline gives CDR1 SGDLS, CDR2 YYNGEE. The length of the CDR3 is 16 residues. CDR3: CASSVTGQGAAGELFF. CDR3 coding DNA: TGTGCCAGCAGCGTCACGGGACAGGGGGCCGCCGGGGAGCTGTTTTTT.

V and J are TRBV4-1 and TRBJ1-1; 8 nucleotides line up with TRBD1. Per the germline V gene, CDR1 is MGHRA and CDR2 is YSYEKL. The V segment lost 5 bases and the J segment 1 base; nucleotides outside the gene matches: 9. The CDR3 extends over 16 amino acids. The DNA for the CDR3 is TGCGCCAGCAGCACCCAGGCAGGGGGCCGGAACACTGAAGCTTTCTTT. Translating it yields CASSTQAGGRNTEAFF.

V gene TRBV3-1 (or the pseudogene TRBV3-2) combines with J gene TRBJ1-1; D is unclear. Germline V CDR1 and CDR2: LGHDT, YNNKEL (reference sequence). The V gene lost 0 bases and the J gene lost 0 bases, with 11 bases spanning the gap. The length of the CDR3 is 16 residues. This CDR3 reads CASSQDPGSMNTEAFF. The CDR3 DNA is TGTGCCAGCAGCCAAGATCCGGGCAGCATGAACACTGAAGCTTTCTTT.

This sequence joins TRBV2 and TRBJ1-2; 7 positions agree with TRBD1. Germline values: CDR1 SNHLY, CDR2 FYNNEI. CDR3 size: 15 residues. Trimming at V came to 5 bases and at J to 5 bases, leaving 11 bases not matched to a gene. Written as DNA, the CDR3 is TGTGCCAGCAGTCACGAACAGGGGAGTGGGTATGGCTACACCTTC. It encodes CASSHEQGSGYGYTF.

The chain recombines TRBV10-3 with TRBJ2-3, with D perhaps TRBD2 (6 bases). V was pared by 0 bases and J by 1 base, with 11 bases between. CDR1 and CDR2 (germline): ENHRY, SYGVKD. This CDR3 has 16 amino acids. CDR3 in DNA: TGTGCCATCAGTGAGTCGTGGTCTAGCGGCACAGATACGCAGTATTTT. Its translation: CAISESWSSGTDTQYF.

In its sample, this clone was seen a few times. This chain uses TRBV7-9 with TRBJ2-1; TRBD1 might be the D (6 bases). Germline V gives CDR1 SEHNR, CDR2 FQNEAQ (reference sequence). This CDR3 region has 17 residues. V lost 2 bases, J lost 1 base, and 15 bases lay in between. CDR3 residues: CASSLQLRTVSYNEQFF. The CDR3 DNA sequence: TGTGCCAGCAGCTTACAGTTAAGGACAGTTTCCTACAATGAGCAGTTCTTC.

The chain employs TRBV18 and TRBJ2-4, with TRBD1 matching 7 bases. After removal of 3 bases from V and 14 bases from J, the junction contained 7 bases not matched to a gene. CDR1 is KGHSH and CDR2 is LQKENI in the germline V gene. The CDR3 contains 12 residues. CDR3 sequence reads: CASSPATGTEYF. CDR3 bases: TGTGCCAGCTCACCCGCCACCGGGACAGAGTACTTC.

V gene TRBV29-1 combines with J gene TRBJ2-5; D is possibly TRBD2 (5 bases). The length of the CDR3 is 14 residues. CDR1 and CDR2 (germline): SQVTM, ANQGSEA. Trimming pared 4 bases from V and 4 bases from J, leaving 16 bases between. The CDR3 protein is CSVAGLKAGETQYF. The CDR3 region has the DNA TGCAGCGTTGCCGGTCTTAAGGCGGGAGAGACCCAGTACTTC.

The chain joins TRBV11-2 to TRBJ2-5; 7 nucleotides line up with TRBD2. The junction had 9 bases not matched to a gene; V was cut back by 5 bases and J by 0 bases. Germline CDR1 is SGHAT and CDR2 is FQNNGV. The CDR3 has 16 amino acids. The CDR3 protein is CASSHRLLADQETQYF. CDR3 DNA: TGTGCCAGCAGCCACCGCCTCCTAGCGGACCAAGAGACCCAGTACTTC.

The table lists this clone with a few counts. The V call is TRBV19, the J call TRBJ2-2, with 7 bases aligning to TRBD2. The ends lost 5 bases at V and 5 bases at J; junction bases unmatched: 11. The length of the CDR3 is 16 residues. Germline V gene sequence: CDR1 LNHDA, CDR2 SQIVND (reference sequence). The CDR3 DNA follows: TGTGCCAGTAGTGATGACTCTAGCGGAGGGACCGGGGAGCTGTTTTTT. It specifies CASSDDSSGGTGELFF.

The genes are TRBV5-1 and TRBJ2-5, with D possibly TRBD2 on 5 matching bases. V was shortened by 3 bases and J by 5 bases, with 17 bases between the two germline ends. Germline values: CDR1 SGHRS, CDR2 YFSETQ. The CDR3 contains 15 residues. The CDR3, as DNA: TGCGCCAGCAGCTCCGGGCGAGCGGTCACGGAGACCCAGTACTTC. Translation: CASSSGRAVTETQYF.

J is TRBJ2-2 and V is TRBV5-4; D not certain. V lost 0 bases and J lost 1, with 10 bases in between. Per the germline V gene, CDR1 is SGHNT and CDR2 is YYREEE (reference sequence). The CDR3 consists of 16 residues. This chain's CDR3 is CASSLGPLLNTGELFF. Here the CDR3 DNA reads TGTGCCAGCAGCTTGGGACCCCTATTGAACACCGGGGAGCTGTTTTTT.

This clone appeared a few times. The chain couples TRBV7-3 to TRBJ2-3; the D call may be TRBD1 or TRBD2 (5 bases each). In germline, CDR1 is SGHTA, CDR2 FQGTGA. Trimming left V 5 bases short and J 2 bases short, with 8 bases between. There are 13 residues in the CDR3. The CDR3 nucleotides are TGTGCCAGCAGCCCCGGGGCCACAGATACGCAGTATTTT. Translating it yields CASSPGATDTQYF.

The chain has TRBV7-2 and TRBJ1-6, with D unresolved. CDR3 size: 13 residues. Per the germline V gene, CDR1 is SGHTA and CDR2 is FQGNSA. V lost 2 bases to trimming and J lost 7 bases, with 6 bases between them. DNA of the CDR3: TGTGCCAGCAGCTTATATGAAAATTCACCCCTCCACTTT. It specifies CASSLYENSPLHF.

The J gene is TRBJ1-6, the V gene TRBV19; 9 bases align to TRBD1. The CDR3 is made up of 16 amino acids. Germline trimming cut 2 bases from V and 9 bases from J; bases unmatched to any gene: 8. CDR1 and CDR2 (germline): LNHDA, SQIVND (reference sequence). The CDR3 is CASSISGTGQGSPLHF. CDR3 coding DNA: TGTGCCAGTAGTATAAGCGGGACAGGGCAGGGTTCACCCCTCCACTTT.

CDR3 DNA sequence: TGTGCCAGCAGCGGAGCCCACGGGGTTCCAAATACGCAGTATTTT. It translates to CASSGAHGVPNTQYF. The chain has TRBV3-1 (or the pseudogene TRBV3-2) and TRBJ2-3; possible D gene TRBD2, 5 bases. The CDR3 contains 15 residues. Germline values: CDR1 LGHDT, CDR2 YNNKEL (reference sequence). Trimming shortened V by 5 bases and J by 7 bases, and 19 bases separated the two germline ends.

This clone was seen just once. The limits of the CDR3 on the DNA are not certain, so only TCRdb's listed CDR3 is given. The J gene is TRBJ2-1, the V gene TRBV19; the D call TRBD2 from the table was never checked on the DNA. With termini counted, the CDR3 has 15 amino acids. CDR1 and CDR2 (germline): LNHDA, SQIVND (reference sequence). This chain's CDR3 is CASSSGAPLNWEQFF.

The chain is built from TRBV2 and TRBJ1-4; D perhaps matches TRBD1 (6 bases). The germline CDR1 and CDR2 sequences are SNHLY and FYNNEI. Between the trimmed V and J ends, which lost 1 base and 7 bases, there was a span of 13 bases. This CDR3 has 15 residues. The CDR3 DNA follows: TGTGCCAGCAGTGAAGACTGGGGGCTCGGTGAAAAACTGTTTTTT. This translates into CASSEDWGLGEKLFF.

The rearrangement joins TRBV30 to TRBJ2-1; D ambiguous. V lost 8 bases to trimming and J lost 4 bases, with 9 bases between them. Germline V gene data show CDR1 as GTSNPN and CDR2 as SVGIG (reference sequence). The CDR3 totals 11 residues. CDR3 coding DNA: TGTGCCCGGTTTGAATACAATGAGCAGTTCTTC. This codes for CARFEYNEQFF.

This rearrangement joins TRBV6-5 to TRBJ2-2; D might be TRBD1 (8 bases). The CDR3 is 14 residues long. V was shortened by 6 bases and J by 10 bases, with 18 bases between the two germline ends. Germline loops: CDR1 MNHEY, CDR2 SVGAGI. CDR3 in amino acids: CASRRDRGGMELFF. CDR3 bases: TGTGCCAGCAGGAGAGACAGGGGAGGGATGGAGCTGTTTTTT.

This chain links TRBV3-1 (or the pseudogene TRBV3-2) with TRBJ1-4; 9 bases line up with TRBD1. The CDR3 is 15 residues long. Germline assignment: CDR1 LGHDT and CDR2 YNNKEL (reference sequence). V gave up 4 bases and J gave up 4 bases; unmatched junction bases: 4. The CDR3 DNA reads TGTGCCAGCAGCCCTCCGGGACAGGGTAATGAAAAACTGTTTTTT. The encoded protein is CASSPPGQGNEKLFF.

The rearrangement joins TRBV4-2 to TRBJ1-1; no definite D call. Germline values: CDR1 LGHNA, CDR2 YNFKEQ. V lost 0 bases to trimming and J lost 0 bases, with 8 bases between them. CDR3 length: 15 residues. The CDR3 region is CASSQEAGLNTEAFF. The DNA of the CDR3 is TGTGCCAGCAGCCAAGAAGCAGGTCTGAACACTGAAGCTTTCTTT.

The CDR3 region has the DNA TGTGCCAGCAGTCCAGCCCCCGGCGCTCCCCGGGCGACCTACGAGCAGTACTTC. This sequence encodes CASSPAPGAPRATYEQYF. The V call is TRBV27, the J call TRBJ2-7, with no clear D. Germline V CDR1 and CDR2: MNHEY, SMNVEV (reference sequence). This CDR3 has 18 amino acids. Trimming took 5 bases from V and 2 from J, leaving 25 bases between them.

The chain has TRBV7-2 and TRBJ2-7, with 7 bases matching TRBD2. The CDR3 has 17 residues. V lost 3 bases, J lost 4 bases, and 15 bases stayed unmatched. CDR1 is SGHTA, CDR2 FQGNSA, per germline. This CDR3 is CASSFSYPGRGPYEQYF. CDR3 sequence (DNA): TGTGCCAGCAGCTTCTCTTACCCGGGGAGGGGCCCATACGAGCAGTACTTC. The complete variable domain, with remaining parts taken from reference TRBV7-2 and TRBJ2-7, reads GAGVSQSPSNKVTEKGKDVELRCDPISGHTALYWYRQSLGQGLEFLIYFQGNSAPDKSGLPSDRFSAERTGGSVSTLTIQRTQQEDSAVYLCASSFSYPGRGPYEQYFGPGTRLTVT.

The rearrangement joins TRBV2 to TRBJ1-2; a weak D match, TRBD1 (5 bases). The CDR3 consists of 15 residues. CDR1 SNHLY and CDR2 FYNNEI come from the germline V gene. The V end was cut by 6 bases, the J end by 2 bases, with 16 bases between. The chain's CDR3 is CASRRQRTTNYGYTF. In DNA form, the CDR3 reads TGTGCCAGCAGGAGACAGAGAACAACGAACTATGGCTACACCTTC.

The rearrangement uses TRBV7-9 and TRBJ1-2; TRBD1 is a possible D gene (5 bases). Germline CDR1 and CDR2: SEHNR and FQNEAQ (reference sequence). V was cut by 4 bases and J by 8 bases, with 17 bases left in between. The CDR3 is 14 amino acids. The CDR3 sequence: CASSSRTGPAGYTF. The DNA for the CDR3 is TGTGCCAGCAGCTCGCGAACAGGCCCCGCGGGCTACACCTTC.

This chain joins TRBV18 and TRBJ2-6; D gene unclear. The CDR3 consists of 14 residues. Trimming shortened V by 5 bases and J by 3 bases, and 8 bases separated the two germline ends. Germline V gene sequence: CDR1 KGHSH, CDR2 LQKENI. CDR3 bases: TGTGCCAGCTCAACTTCTTATGGGGCCAACGTCCTGACTTTC. Translated, it gives CASSTSYGANVLTF.

J is TRBJ2-1 and V is TRBV19; 10 positions agree with TRBD1. V shed 6 bases and J 14 bases; nucleotides not matched to a gene: 4. Germline assignment: CDR1 LNHDA and CDR2 SQIVND (reference sequence). CDR3 size: 11 residues. Written as DNA, the CDR3 is TGTGCCAGTAGGGAAGGGACAGGGGAGTTCTTC. It encodes CASREGTGEFF.

The chain is built from TRBV2 and TRBJ2-2; TRBD2 agrees at 16 bases. Germline V gene lookup returns CDR1 SNHLY and CDR2 FYNNEI. Unmatched junction bases numbered 7, after V lost 2 bases and J lost 4 bases. The CDR3 consists of 19 residues. The CDR3 here is CASSELGLAGGPSTGELFF. The CDR3 DNA reads TGTGCCAGCAGTGAATTGGGACTAGCGGGAGGGCCGAGCACCGGGGAGCTGTTTTTT.